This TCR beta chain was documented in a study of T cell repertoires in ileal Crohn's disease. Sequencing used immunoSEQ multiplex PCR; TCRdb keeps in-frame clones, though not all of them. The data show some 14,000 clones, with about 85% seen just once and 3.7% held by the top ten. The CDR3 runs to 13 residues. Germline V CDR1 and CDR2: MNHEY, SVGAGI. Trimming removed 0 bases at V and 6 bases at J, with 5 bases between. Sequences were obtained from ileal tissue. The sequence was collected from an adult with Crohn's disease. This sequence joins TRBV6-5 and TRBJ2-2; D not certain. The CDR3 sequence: CASSYSTPGELFF. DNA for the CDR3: TGTGCCAGCAGTTACTCCACTCCCGGGGAGCTGTTTTTT.